The clone carrying this TCR beta chain has ten or more counts. Its antigen is unidentified. With around 450 ng total RNA as template and a constant-region primer, TCR beta cDNA was made. What produced the TCR beta libraries was three nested multiplex PCR rounds using slightly modified ARM-PCR. TRBV1-TRBV30 forward primers and a C-beta reverse primer were used in the first two PCR rounds, which each ran for ten to eleven cycles. TCRdb reanalysed the multiplex PCR reads using MiXCR and keeps one entry per CDR3 protein. The sample has about 310,000 distinct CDR3 sequences; 55% to 65% are singletons. Unsorted whole blood served as the source of blood RNA, and germline DNA was extracted as well. The data were taken from a study of tumor-infiltrating lymphocytes in primary liver carcinoma. Regarding the study as a whole: Tumor tissue displayed a significantly greater top-250-clone fraction than blood (p = 0.039).

CDR1 and CDR2 (germline): MNHNY, SVGAGI (reference sequence). V was cut by 2 bases and J by 3 bases, with 11 bases left in between. The CDR3 length is 14 residues. The sequence came from a man aged 35 to 55 with primary liver carcinoma and hepatitis B virus infection. The V gene is TRBV6-6, the J gene TRBJ2-7; D may match TRBD1 or TRBD2 (5 bases each). Sequenced material: peripheral blood. The CDR3 nucleotides are TGTGCCAGCAGTTACGACCAGGGAGACTACGAGCAGTACTTC. This gives the protein CASSYDQGDYEQYF.